This TCR beta chain appears in the sequencing data of a study of T cells in Graves' hyperthyroidism and ophthalmopathy. About the study: Staff took peripheral blood when the initial diagnosis was made, before any treatment began. General study findings and limits: Blood held most thyroid clonotypes expanded above 0.001 frequency.

Looked up from germline, CDR1 is SGHRS and CDR2 is YFSETQ. Trimming cost V 7 bases and J 7 bases; bases outside gene matches: 5. The CDR3 has 13 amino acids. Amplified TCR beta CDR3 regions came from RNA transcripts. Primed by the HTBI set, a first-round RT-PCR was run on the TCR CDR3. TCRdb reprocessed the multiplex PCR reads with MiXCR, giving one entry per CDR3 protein. The data show about 420,000 distinct CDR3 sequences, with around 16% seen just once and around 7.3% held by the top ten. This clonotype showed up many times. The antigen is not known. Criteria for exclusion of patients were uncontrolled infection, other autoimmune disease, pregnancy or lactation. Clinical symptoms, serum thyroxine and TRAb, thyroid ultrasound and orbital computed tomography together formed the diagnostic basis.

The sequenced material came from blood. This chain links TRBV5-1 with TRBJ2-1, with 10 bases matching TRBD2. The sequence came from a woman between 18 and 29 years old with Graves' hyperthyroidism. The CDR3 loop is CASSTSGMNEQFF. CDR3 DNA: TGCGCCAGCTCTACTAGCGGGATGAATGAGCAGTTCTTC.